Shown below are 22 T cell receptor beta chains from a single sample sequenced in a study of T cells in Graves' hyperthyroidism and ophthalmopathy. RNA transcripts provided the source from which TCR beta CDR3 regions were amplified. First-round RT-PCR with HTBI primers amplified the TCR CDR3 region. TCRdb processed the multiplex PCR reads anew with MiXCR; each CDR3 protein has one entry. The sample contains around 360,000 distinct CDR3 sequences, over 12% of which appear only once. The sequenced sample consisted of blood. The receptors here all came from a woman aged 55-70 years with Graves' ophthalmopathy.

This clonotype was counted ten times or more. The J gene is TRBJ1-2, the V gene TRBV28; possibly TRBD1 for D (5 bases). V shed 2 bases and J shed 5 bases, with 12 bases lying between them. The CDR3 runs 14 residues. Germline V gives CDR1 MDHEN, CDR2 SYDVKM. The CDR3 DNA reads TGTGCCAGCAGTTTAGTGCAGGGCCGGTATGGCTACACCTTC. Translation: CASSLVQGRYGYTF.

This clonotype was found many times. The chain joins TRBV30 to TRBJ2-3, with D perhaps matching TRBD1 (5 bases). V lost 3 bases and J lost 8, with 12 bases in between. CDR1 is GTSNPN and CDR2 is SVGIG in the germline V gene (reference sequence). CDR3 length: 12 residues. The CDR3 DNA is TGTGCCTGGAGAGGGGCCACCGGTACGCAGTATTTT. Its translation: CAWRGATGTQYF.

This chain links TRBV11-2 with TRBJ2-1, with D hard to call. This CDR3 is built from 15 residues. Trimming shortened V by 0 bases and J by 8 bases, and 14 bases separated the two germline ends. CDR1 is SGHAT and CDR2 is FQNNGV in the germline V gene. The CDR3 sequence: CASSLEVRRWDEQFF. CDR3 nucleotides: TGTGCCAGCAGCTTAGAAGTCCGTAGATGGGATGAGCAGTTCTTC.

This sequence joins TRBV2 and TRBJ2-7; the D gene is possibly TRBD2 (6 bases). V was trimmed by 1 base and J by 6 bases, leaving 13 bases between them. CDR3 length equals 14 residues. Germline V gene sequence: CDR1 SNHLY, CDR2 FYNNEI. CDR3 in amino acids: CASSEVGVGGEQYF. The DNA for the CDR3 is TGTGCCAGCAGTGAAGTTGGTGTGGGGGGCGAGCAGTACTTC.

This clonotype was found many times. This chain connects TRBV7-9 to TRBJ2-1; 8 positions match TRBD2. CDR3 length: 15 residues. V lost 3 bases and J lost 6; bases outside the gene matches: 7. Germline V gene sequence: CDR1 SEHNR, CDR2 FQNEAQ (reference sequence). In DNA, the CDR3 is TGTGCCAGCAGCTTGAGCGGGAGCGACGGCAATGAGCAGTTCTTC. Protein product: CASSLSGSDGNEQFF.

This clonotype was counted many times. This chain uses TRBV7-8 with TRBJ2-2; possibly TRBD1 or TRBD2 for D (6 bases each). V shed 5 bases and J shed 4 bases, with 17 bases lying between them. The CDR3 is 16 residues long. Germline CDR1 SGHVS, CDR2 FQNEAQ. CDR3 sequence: CASSPSVEGGTGELFF. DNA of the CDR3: TGTGCCAGCAGCCCCTCGGTGGAGGGGGGCACCGGGGAGCTGTTTTTT.

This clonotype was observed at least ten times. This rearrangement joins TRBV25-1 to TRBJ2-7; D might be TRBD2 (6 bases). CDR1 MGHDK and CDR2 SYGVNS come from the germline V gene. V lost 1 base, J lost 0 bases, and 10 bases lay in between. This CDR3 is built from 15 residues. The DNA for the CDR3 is TGTGCCAGCAGTGAATTGGGGACTCCCTCCTACGAGCAGTACTTC. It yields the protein CASSELGTPSYEQYF.

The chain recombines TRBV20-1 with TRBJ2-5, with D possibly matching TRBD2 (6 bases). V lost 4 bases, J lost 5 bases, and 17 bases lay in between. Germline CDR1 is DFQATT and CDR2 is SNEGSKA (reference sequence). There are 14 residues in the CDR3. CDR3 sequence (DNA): TGCAGTGCTATCGGAGGGGCCGGGGTTGAGACCCAGTACTTC. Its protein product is CSAIGGAGVETQYF.

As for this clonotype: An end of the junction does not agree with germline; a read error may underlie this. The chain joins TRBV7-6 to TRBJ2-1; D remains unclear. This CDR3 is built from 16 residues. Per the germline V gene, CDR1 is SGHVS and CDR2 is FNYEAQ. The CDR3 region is CATSPLGVRTYNEQFF. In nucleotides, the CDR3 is TGTGCCACCAGCCCCCTTGGGGTTAGGACCTACAATGAGCAGTTCTTC.

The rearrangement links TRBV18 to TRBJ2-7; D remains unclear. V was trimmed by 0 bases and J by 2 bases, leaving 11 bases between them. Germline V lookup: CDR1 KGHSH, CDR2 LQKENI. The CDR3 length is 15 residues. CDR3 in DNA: TGTGCCAGCTCACCACCATCTGTAGGGACCTACGAGCAGTACTTC. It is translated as CASSPPSVGTYEQYF.

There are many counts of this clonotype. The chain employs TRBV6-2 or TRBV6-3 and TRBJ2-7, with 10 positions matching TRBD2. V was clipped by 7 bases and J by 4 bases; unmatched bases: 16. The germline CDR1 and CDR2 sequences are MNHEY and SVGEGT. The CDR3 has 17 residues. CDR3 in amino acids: CASTYGSTSGNLYEQYF. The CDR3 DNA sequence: TGTGCCAGCACCTACGGATCTACTAGCGGGAATTTGTACGAGCAGTACTTC.

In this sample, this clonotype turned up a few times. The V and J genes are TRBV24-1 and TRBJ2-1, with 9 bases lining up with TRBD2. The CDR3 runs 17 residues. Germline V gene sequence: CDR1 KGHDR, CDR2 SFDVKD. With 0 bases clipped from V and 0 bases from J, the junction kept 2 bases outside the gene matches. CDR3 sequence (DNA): TGTGCCACCAGTGATTTGCCGCGGGAGGGCTCCTACAATGAGCAGTTCTTC. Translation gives CATSDLPREGSYNEQFF.

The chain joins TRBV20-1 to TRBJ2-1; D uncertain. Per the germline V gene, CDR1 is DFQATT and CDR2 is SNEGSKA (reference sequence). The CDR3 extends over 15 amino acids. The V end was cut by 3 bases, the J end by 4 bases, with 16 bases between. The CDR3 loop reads CSARNLVTSYNEQFF. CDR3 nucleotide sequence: TGCAGTGCTAGGAACCTGGTCACCTCTTACAATGAGCAGTTCTTC.

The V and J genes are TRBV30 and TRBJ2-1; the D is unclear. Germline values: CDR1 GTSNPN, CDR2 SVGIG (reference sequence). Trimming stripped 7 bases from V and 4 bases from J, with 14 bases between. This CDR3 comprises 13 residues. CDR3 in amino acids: CAYSPGLYNEQFF. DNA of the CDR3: TGTGCCTACAGCCCCGGCCTTTACAATGAGCAGTTCTTC.

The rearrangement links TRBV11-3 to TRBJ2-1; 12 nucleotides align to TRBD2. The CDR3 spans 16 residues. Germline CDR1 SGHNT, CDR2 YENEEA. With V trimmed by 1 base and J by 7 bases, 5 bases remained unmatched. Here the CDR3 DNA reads TGTGCCAGCAGCTTAGGGCTAGCGGGAGGGCTGAATGAGCAGTTCTTC. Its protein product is CASSLGLAGGLNEQFF.

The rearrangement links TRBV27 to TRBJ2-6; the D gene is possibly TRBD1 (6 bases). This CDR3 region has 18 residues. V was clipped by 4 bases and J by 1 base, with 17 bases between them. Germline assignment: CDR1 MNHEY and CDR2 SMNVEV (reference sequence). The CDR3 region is CASSSRTDLRSGANVLTF. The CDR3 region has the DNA TGTGCCAGCAGTTCCCGGACAGACCTGAGGTCTGGGGCCAACGTCCTGACTTTC.

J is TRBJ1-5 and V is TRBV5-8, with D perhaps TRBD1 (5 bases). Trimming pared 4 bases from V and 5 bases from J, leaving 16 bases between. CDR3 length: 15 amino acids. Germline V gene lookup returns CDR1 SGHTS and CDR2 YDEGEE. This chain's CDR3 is CASSLAGTDYQPQHF. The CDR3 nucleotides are TGTGCCAGCAGCCTCGCCGGGACCGATTATCAGCCCCAGCATTTT.

The DNA of the CDR3 is TGCAGCGTTGAAGGAGGACAGGGCCTGAGGAAACTGTTTTTT. It specifies CSVEGGQGLRKLFF. V gene TRBV29-1 combines with J gene TRBJ1-4, with 8 bases fitting TRBD1. Per germline, CDR1 SQVTM and CDR2 ANQGSEA. The length of the CDR3 is 14 residues. V was pared by 1 base and J by 11 bases, with 9 bases of the junction left unmatched.

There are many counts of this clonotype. In DNA form, the CDR3 reads TGTGCCAGCAGTCTTCGCCTCGGACAGGGTGAACCACCCCTCCACTTT. Protein product: CASSLRLGQGEPPLHF. The rearrangement uses TRBV6-1 and TRBJ1-6; 8 positions agree with TRBD1. Trimming removed 5 bases from V and 11 bases from J; junction bases left unmatched: 14. Germline assignment: CDR1 MNHNS and CDR2 SASEGT. This CDR3 contains 16 residues.

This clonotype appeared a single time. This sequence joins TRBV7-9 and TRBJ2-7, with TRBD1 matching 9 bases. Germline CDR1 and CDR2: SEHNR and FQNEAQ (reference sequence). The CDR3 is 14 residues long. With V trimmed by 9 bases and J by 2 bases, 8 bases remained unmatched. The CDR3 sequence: CASSGDRAPYEQYF. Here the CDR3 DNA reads TGTGCCAGTTCCGGGGACAGGGCCCCCTACGAGCAGTACTTC.

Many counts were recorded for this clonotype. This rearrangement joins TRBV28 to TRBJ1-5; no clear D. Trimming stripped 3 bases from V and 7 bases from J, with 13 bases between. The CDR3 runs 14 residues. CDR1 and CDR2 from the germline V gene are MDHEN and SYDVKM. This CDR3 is CASSFSPRGQPQHF. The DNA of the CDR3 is TGTGCCAGCAGTTTCTCCCCCCGTGGACAGCCCCAGCATTTT.

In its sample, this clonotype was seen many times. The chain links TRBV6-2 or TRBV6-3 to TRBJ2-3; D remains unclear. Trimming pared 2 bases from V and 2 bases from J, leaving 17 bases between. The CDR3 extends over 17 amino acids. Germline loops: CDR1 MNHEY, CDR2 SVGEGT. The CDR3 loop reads CASSYQVDPIITDTQYF. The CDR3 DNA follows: TGTGCCAGCAGTTACCAGGTGGACCCCATTATCACAGATACGCAGTATTTT.